Given below is one TCR beta chain in context. Its antigen is currently unknown. The CDR3 is made up of 16 amino acids. Trimming removed 0 bases from V and 5 bases from J, with 16 bases in between. Per germline, CDR1 MNHEY and CDR2 SVGEGT. These data come from a study of T cell responses to AZD1222 COVID-19 vaccine. Findings and caveats of the study: Seropositive status at baseline applied to only a handful of AZD1222 recipients. In a largely white British group with more females than males, clonal diversity was possibly underestimated. Targeting of unmutated variant regions was reportedly seen in nearly half of spike-specific TCRs.

TCRdb's copy holds only in-frame clones and misses some; the assay was immunoSEQ multiplex PCR. This sample has about 190,000 clones, with 85% to 95% found just once. The rearrangement joins TRBV6-2 or TRBV6-3 to TRBJ1-1; possibly TRBD1 for D (5 bases). The TCR comes from an adult in good health. The sequencing used peripheral blood, collected on day 0 of AZD1222 vaccination. The CDR3 is CASSYSISGRRTEAFF. CDR3 nucleotide sequence: TGTGCCAGCAGTTACTCGATTTCAGGGAGGAGGACTGAAGCTTTCTTT.